This T cell receptor (beta chain) comes out of a study of shared clonotypes between healthy human individuals. Some clones are missing from TCRdb's copy, which holds only in-frame ones; the method was immunoSEQ multiplex PCR. Among about 990,000 clones listed, around 78% were seen once. The V and J ends lost 6 bases and 3 bases, in that order; junction bases with no gene match: 4. The CDR3 is 15 amino acids. Germline assignment: CDR1 SGHRS and CDR2 YFSETQ. V is TRBV5-1 and J is TRBJ2-2; the match to TRBD2 covers 11 bases. Sequenced: memory CD4+ T cells from PBMCs. Subset here: CD45RA-negative fraction. This TCR derives from a man younger than 35 in good health. Some clones in this sample may be carry-over from other donors' samples. This CDR3 reads CASTRTSGYTGELFF. CDR3 DNA: TGCGCCAGCACCCGGACTAGCGGGTACACCGGGGAGCTGTTTTTT.